The 14 T cell receptor beta chains reported below all come from one sample, sequenced in a study of T cell repertoires in cytomegalovirus infection. In TCRdb, the reads were re-called with MiXCR into one record per CDR3 protein. In the table there are about 920,000 distinct CDR3 sequences, around 32% of which are singletons. These receptors' targets are unknown. This sample comprised cultured CD8+ T cells from PBMCs, obtained from culture after CMV antigen stimulation. These receptor sequences come from a human donor in good health (CMV status not recorded). Some clones in this sample may be carry-over from other donors' samples.

This clonotype was observed a handful of times. The chain uses TRBV7-3 and TRBJ2-7; D possibly matches TRBD1 or TRBD2 (6 bases each). CDR1 is SGHTA, CDR2 FQGTGA, per germline. The CDR3 length is 16 residues. The V and J ends lost 3 bases and 2 bases respectively, with 17 bases between them. CDR3 sequence (DNA): TGTGCCAGCAGCTTGGAGGGCAGGGACACCCCCTACGAGCAGTACGTC. Translation: CASSLEGRDTPYEQYV.

This chain uses TRBV5-1 with TRBJ2-3; 8 nucleotides line up with TRBD2. The CDR3 totals 15 residues. The junction had 8 bases not matched to a gene; V was cut back by 4 bases and J by 4 bases. Germline CDR1 SGHRS, CDR2 YFSETQ. CDR3 nucleotide sequence: TGCGCCAGCAGCGGAATTAGCGGGGAGGCAGATACGCAGTATTTT. It translates to CASSGISGEADTQYF.

V is TRBV13 and J is TRBJ2-5; 8 bases line up with TRBD1. V shed 5 bases and J 3 bases; nucleotides not matched to a gene: 8. The CDR3 totals 15 residues. CDR1 PRHDT and CDR2 FYEKMQ come from the germline V gene (reference sequence). The CDR3 region has the DNA TGTGCCAGCAGCACGATCGGACAGGGTAAAGAGACCCAGTACTTC. Protein: CASSTIGQGKETQYF.

CDR3 bases: TGTGCCAGCCGGTCGGACACCGGGGAGCTGTTTTTT. It yields the protein CASRSDTGELFF. This rearrangement joins TRBV12-3 or TRBV12-4 to TRBJ2-2; D gene uncertain. V was clipped by 8 bases and J by 3 bases, with 7 bases between them. The CDR3 spans 12 residues.

This clonotype was observed a few times. CDR3 sequence (DNA): TGTGCCAGTTCCTGGGAGGGAGATGAGCAGTTCTTC. It is translated as CASSWEGDEQFF. The V call is TRBV12-3 or TRBV12-4, the J call TRBJ2-1; TRBD2 agrees at 7 bases. This CDR3 spans 12 amino acids. Trimming removed 9 bases from V and 8 bases from J; junction bases left unmatched: 7.

The chain couples TRBV12-3 or TRBV12-4 to TRBJ1-1; D remains unclear. The V and J ends lost 3 bases and 0 bases respectively, with 11 bases between them. This CDR3 has 15 residues. The CDR3 bases are TGTGCCAGCAGTTTCCAAGCGGACTTGAACACTGAAGCTTTCTTT. Residues: CASSFQADLNTEAFF.

A few counts support this clonotype. The chain joins TRBV7-9 to TRBJ1-2, with no clear D. Trimming took off 4 bases at V and 5 bases at J, with 14 bases between the two ends. The CDR3 is 14 amino acids. Germline-derived CDR1 and CDR2 are SEHNR and FQNEAQ (reference sequence). DNA of the CDR3: TGTGCCAGCAGCTCGCCCCGAGAGAGTTATGGCTACACCTTC. It is translated as CASSSPRESYGYTF. The full variable domain, completed using reference TRBV7-9 and TRBJ1-2, is DTGVSQNPRHKITKRGQNVTFRCDPISEHNRLYWYRQTLGQGPEFLTYFQNEAQLEKSRLLSDRFSAERPKGSFSTLEIQRTEQGDSAMYLCASSSPRESYGYTFGSGTRLTVV.

This clonotype was recorded many times. The chain uses TRBV7-2 and TRBJ2-1, with unresolved D. The V gene lost 2 bases and the J gene lost 4 bases, with 15 bases spanning the gap. This CDR3 region has 16 residues. From germline, CDR1 is SGHTA and CDR2 FQGNSA. The CDR3 loop reads CASSLNSSPSYNEQFF. The CDR3 nucleotides read TGTGCCAGCAGCTTAAATAGCTCCCCCTCTTACAATGAGCAGTTCTTC.

The chain recombines TRBV10-3 with TRBJ2-5; unclear D gene. The CDR3 totals 14 residues. Deletions cut 2 bases from V and 1 base from J, with 8 bases between. Looked up from germline, CDR1 is ENHRY and CDR2 is SYGVKD. CDR3 loop: CAISEEASQETQYF. The CDR3 region has the DNA TGTGCCATCAGTGAGGAAGCCTCCCAAGAGACCCAGTACTTC.

In its sample, this clonotype was seen a few times. V usage is TRBV6-2 or TRBV6-3 and J usage is TRBJ2-1; D is unclear. V shed 5 bases and J shed 1 base, with 15 bases lying between them. Germline-derived CDR1 and CDR2 are MNHEY and SVGEGT. The CDR3 contains 16 residues. The CDR3 coding sequence is TGTGCCAGCAGTCCAGACCGCTCGGGTTCCTACAATGAGCAGTTCTTC. This sequence encodes CASSPDRSGSYNEQFF.

This chain joins TRBV9 and TRBJ2-7; no reliable D call. CDR1 is SGDLS, CDR2 YYNGEE, per germline. Trimming took 0 bases from V and 6 from J, leaving 10 bases between them. The CDR3 is made up of 13 amino acids. The CDR3 spells CASSVDVTTEQYF. The DNA for the CDR3 is TGTGCCAGCAGCGTAGATGTTACCACCGAGCAGTACTTC.

This clonotype was detected many times. V and J are TRBV2 and TRBJ2-6; 7 nucleotides line up with TRBD1. CDR1 and CDR2 (germline): SNHLY, FYNNEI. J was trimmed by 5 bases and V by 2 bases; bases with no gene match: 3. CDR3 length: 15 amino acids. CDR3 in DNA: TGTGCCAGCAGTGAAAGGACAGGCTGGGCCAACGTCCTGACTTTC. It codes for CASSERTGWANVLTF. Drawing the rest from reference TRBV2 and TRBJ2-6, the complete variable domain is EPEVTQTPSHQVTQMGQEVILRCVPISNHLYFYWYRQILGQKVEFLVSFYNNEISEKSEIFDDQFSVERPDGSNFTLKIRSTKLEDSAMYFCASSERTGWANVLTFGAGSRLTVL.

The chain combines TRBV20-1 with TRBJ2-7, with a possible D match to TRBD1 (6 bases). Trimming left V 0 bases short and J 4 bases short, with 13 bases between. CDR1 is DFQATT, CDR2 SNEGSKA, per germline (reference sequence). The CDR3 extends over 14 amino acids. The CDR3 DNA reads as TGCAGTGCTAGAGATCGGGGCAGGGGATACGAGCAGTACGTC. It specifies CSARDRGRGYEQYV.

At least ten counts were recorded for this clonotype. This chain uses TRBV7-8 with TRBJ1-4, with unresolved D. The V gene's germline CDR1 is SGHVS and CDR2 FQNEAQ. The CDR3 runs 16 residues. V was clipped by 5 bases and J by 7 bases, with 20 bases between them. The CDR3, as DNA: TGTGCCAGCAGCACGTCTGGCCCTGGGAGGAGTGAAAAACTGTTTTTT. Translation gives CASSTSGPGRSEKLFF.